A selection of T cell receptor beta chains follows, all from one sample in a study of vaccination and CD4 T cells after COVID-19. In TCRdb, the PCR reads were re-called with MiXCR into one record per CDR3 protein. The data hold roughly 7,400 distinct CDR3 sequences, with approximately 51% observed a single time. No cognate antigen is known for these TCRs. Sequenced material: CD4+ T cells from blood, cultured in vitro. All receptors derive from a human donor who had recovered from COVID-19. Both conserved end residues are part of each CDR3. The order of the fields is D gene, clone size, V gene, CDR3 length, J gene, CDR3 DNA, CDR3 protein. A D gene is named only where the DNA matches it firmly. Expanded clones are given a class, and other clones once, few, many or no size at all.

D: TRBD1; size: .; V: TRBV18; length: 12; J: TRBJ2-7; DNA: TGTGCCAGCTCGCCGACAGGGGACGAGCAGTACTTC; CDR3: CASSPTGDEQYF
D: .; size: .; V: TRBV11-2; length: 15; J: TRBJ2-7; DNA: TGTGCCAGCAGCCGGCTGGGGACATTATCCTACGAGCAGTACTTC; CDR3: CASSRLGTLSYEQYF
D: .; size: .; V: TRBV5-6; length: 13; J: TRBJ2-5; DNA: TGTGCCAGCAGTTCGACGAAACAAGAGACCCAGTACTTC; CDR3: CASSSTKQETQYF
D: TRBD1; size: .; V: TRBV20-1; length: 13; J: TRBJ2-7; DNA: TGCAGTGCTGAAGGACAGGGGGCCCACGAGCAGTACTTC; CDR3: CSAEGQGAHEQYF
D: .; size: .; V: TRBV7-3; length: 16; J: TRBJ1-6; DNA: TGTGCCAGCAGCTTACTAGGTGCAGAGAATAATTCACCCCTCCACTTT; CDR3: CASSLLGAENNSPLHF
D: .; size: .; V: TRBV10-3; length: 15; J: TRBJ1-1; DNA: TGTGCCATCAGTGATTCGCCTCCCAAGGACACTGAAGCTTTCTTT; CDR3: CAISDSPPKDTEAFF
D: .; size: .; V: TRBV30; length: 14; J: TRBJ1-1; DNA: TGTGCCTGGAGTGTACTATCCGGGGTCACTGAAGCTTTCTTT; CDR3: CAWSVLSGVTEAFF
D: .; size: .; V: TRBV20-1; length: 12; J: TRBJ2-1; DNA: TGCAGTGCTAGAGCGGATTACGGTGAGCAGTTCTTC; CDR3: CSARADYGEQFF
D: .; size: few; V: TRBV7-2; length: 18; J: TRBJ2-7; DNA: TGTGCCAGCAGCTTAGGACTAGGCGTGTGGCGCGGTGCGTCCGAGCAGTACTTC; CDR3: CASSLGLGVWRGASEQYF
D: .; size: .; V: TRBV12-3/TRBV12-4; length: 13; J: TRBJ1-2; DNA: TGTGCCAGCCCTCCCTCGGGGGCCTATGGCTACACCTTC; CDR3: CASPPSGAYGYTF
D: .; size: few; V: TRBV27; length: 15; J: TRBJ1-1; DNA: TGTGCCAGCAGTCCCCCTGGGCGGCTGAACACTGAAGCTTTCTTT; CDR3: CASSPPGRLNTEAFF
D: .; size: few; V: TRBV27; length: 13; J: TRBJ1-2; DNA: TGTGCCAGCAGCCGCCAGGGGACGACTGGCTACACCTTC; CDR3: CASSRQGTTGYTF
D: .; size: few; V: TRBV20-1; length: 13; J: TRBJ1-1; DNA: TGCAGTGCTAGAGGCGACCTGAACACTGAAGCTTTCTTT; CDR3: CSARGDLNTEAFF
D: TRBD1; size: medium-sized; V: TRBV6-4; length: 15; J: TRBJ1-2; DNA: TGTGCCAGCAGTGACCGGGGACAGGGGGGGGATGGCTACACCTTC; CDR3: CASSDRGQGGDGYTF
D: .; size: .; V: TRBV6-1; length: 12; J: TRBJ1-1; DNA: TGTGCCAGCAGCCACGGGGGGGAGCGAGCTTTCTTT; CDR3: CASSHGGERAFF
D: .; size: .; V: TRBV20-1; length: 15; J: TRBJ2-1; DNA: TGCAGTGCTAGAGTCCCAGGGGGAGGGTACAATGAGCAGTTCTTC; CDR3: CSARVPGGGYNEQFF
D: .; size: .; V: TRBV2; length: 13; J: TRBJ1-3; DNA: TGTGCCAGCATGGGAGATCCTGGAAACACCATATATTTT; CDR3: CASMGDPGNTIYF
D: TRBD2; size: once; V: TRBV18; length: 18; J: TRBJ2-2; DNA: TGTGCCAGCTCACCAACGCTACTAGCGGGGGCGAACACCGGGGAGCTGTTTTTT; CDR3: CASSPTLLAGANTGELFF
D: .; size: .; V: TRBV6-1; length: 14; J: TRBJ2-2; DNA: TGTGCCAGCTGGAGGGGGGGGGGCGCCGGGGAGCTGTTTTTT; CDR3: CASWRGGGAGELFF
D: .; size: .; V: TRBV6-1; length: 13; J: TRBJ1-1; DNA: TGTGCCAGCAGTATCCGCTCGTCCACTGAAGCTTTCTTT; CDR3: CASSIRSSTEAFF
D: .; size: .; V: TRBV20-1; length: 14; J: TRBJ1-1; DNA: TGCAGTGCTAAATACGGGGGGAAGAACACTGAAGCTTTCTTT; CDR3: CSAKYGGKNTEAFF
D: .; size: .; V: TRBV6-2/TRBV6-3; length: 15; J: TRBJ2-5; DNA: TGTGCCAGCAGTTACTCCGGCAGGGAGAAAGAGACCCAGTACTTC; CDR3: CASSYSGREKETQYF
D: .; size: .; V: TRBV7-2; length: 17; J: TRBJ2-6; DNA: TGTGCCAGCAGCTTAGGAGACCGCCGCTCTGGGGCCAACGTCCTGACTTTC; CDR3: CASSLGDRRSGANVLTF
D: TRBD1; size: .; V: TRBV5-1; length: 15; J: TRBJ2-7; DNA: TGCGCCAGCAGCTTGAACGGCGACAGGGCCTACGAGCAGTACTTC; CDR3: CASSLNGDRAYEQYF
D: TRBD1; size: .; V: TRBV20-1; length: 15; J: TRBJ2-4; DNA: TGCAGTGCCCAGACAGGGGCGGGGAGCAAAAACATTCAGTACTTC; CDR3: CSAQTGAGSKNIQYF
D: .; size: .; V: TRBV11-2; length: 15; J: TRBJ1-1; DNA: TGTGCCAGCAGCTTAGATGGCAGGTTGGGCACTGAAGCTTTCTTT; CDR3: CASSLDGRLGTEAFF
D: TRBD1; size: .; V: TRBV19; length: 14; J: TRBJ1-5; DNA: TGTGCCAGTGGACAGGGGGCAGGCAATCAGCCCCAGCATTTT; CDR3: CASGQGAGNQPQHF
D: .; size: .; V: TRBV20-1; length: 15; J: TRBJ2-7; DNA: TGCAGTGTTCGCACGGGACTCCCCAGCTCCTACGAGCAGTACTTC; CDR3: CSVRTGLPSSYEQYF
D: .; size: .; V: TRBV7-2; length: 17; J: TRBJ2-3; DNA: TGTGCCAGCAGCTTAATCCCGGGGGGCTGGGGAGCAGATACGCAGTATTTT; CDR3: CASSLIPGGWGADTQYF
D: .; size: few; V: TRBV6-4; length: 14; J: TRBJ2-7; DNA: TGTGCCAGCAGCGTCGAAAGGGACCACTACGAGCAGTACTTC; CDR3: CASSVERDHYEQYF
D: .; size: .; V: TRBV20-1; length: 11; J: TRBJ1-1; DNA: TGCAGTGCCATCGCCCACACTGAAGCTTTCTTT; CDR3: CSAIAHTEAFF
D: TRBD2; size: .; V: TRBV20-1; length: 14; J: TRBJ2-1; DNA: TGCAGTGCCAGCGGGGGGGCCTTCTACAATGAGCAGTTCTTC; CDR3: CSASGGAFYNEQFF
D: TRBD1; size: few; V: TRBV7-2; length: 15; J: TRBJ2-7; DNA: TGTGCCAGCAGCTTAGTTTCCCAGGGGGCATACGAGCAGTACTTC; CDR3: CASSLVSQGAYEQYF
D: .; size: .; V: TRBV15; length: 16; J: TRBJ2-7; DNA: TGTGCCGCCAGCAGAGGTAATAGGTTAAGCTCCTACGAGCAGTACTTC; CDR3: CAASRGNRLSSYEQYF
D: TRBD2; size: .; V: TRBV15; length: 18; J: TRBJ2-2; DNA: TGTGCCACCAGCAGAGAACTAGCGGGAGGGCCACGGGCCGGGGAGCTGTTTTTT; CDR3: CATSRELAGGPRAGELFF
D: .; size: .; V: TRBV19; length: 15; J: TRBJ1-2; DNA: TGTGCCAGTAGTATGGTTGGCAGCTCTAACTATGGCTACACCTTC; CDR3: CASSMVGSSNYGYTF
D: .; size: .; V: TRBV7-2; length: 15; J: TRBJ1-1; DNA: TGTGCCAGCAGCTTAGATACCAGCCTGAACACTGAAGCTTTCTTT; CDR3: CASSLDTSLNTEAFF
D: .; size: .; V: TRBV7-8; length: 14; J: TRBJ2-7; DNA: TGTGCCAGCAGCTTTCGGCCAGCGACCTACGAGCAGTACTTC; CDR3: CASSFRPATYEQYF
D: .; size: .; V: TRBV7-6; length: 12; J: TRBJ2-1; DNA: TGTGCCAGCAGCTTAGACAATTATGAGCAGTTCTTC; CDR3: CASSLDNYEQFF